The table lists the clone carrying this TCR beta chain with a few counts. Antigen unknown. 5'RACE primed at constant segments yielded TCR alpha and TCR beta cDNA libraries bearing sample barcodes and UMIs. TCRdb fed the 5' RACE reads into MiXCR, producing one record per CDR3 protein. Counted here are a few hundred thousand distinct CDR3 sequences, over 20% occurring once; the ten biggest clones make up around 12%. The sample comes from a study of T-cell memory formation after mild COVID-19. Study results and limitations: Several responding clones turned up in pre-infection memory, indicating that cross-reactive memory may have taken part.

The TCR was taken from an adult woman who had mild COVID-19 (a few samples of this study predate the infection). Cell type and time point are not known. Sequences were obtained from PBMCs or a T cell subset sorted from them (not recorded which).

The CDR3 region has the DNA TGTGCCAGCAGCTTAACGTACGGGAACAGAGAGACCCAGTACTTC. Translating gives CASSLTYGNRETQYF. The chain has TRBV7-3 and TRBJ2-5; weak D call: TRBD2 (5 bases). The CDR3 spans 15 residues. The V gene's germline CDR1 is SGHTA and CDR2 FQGTGA. V shed 0 bases and J shed 4 bases, with 12 bases lying between them.